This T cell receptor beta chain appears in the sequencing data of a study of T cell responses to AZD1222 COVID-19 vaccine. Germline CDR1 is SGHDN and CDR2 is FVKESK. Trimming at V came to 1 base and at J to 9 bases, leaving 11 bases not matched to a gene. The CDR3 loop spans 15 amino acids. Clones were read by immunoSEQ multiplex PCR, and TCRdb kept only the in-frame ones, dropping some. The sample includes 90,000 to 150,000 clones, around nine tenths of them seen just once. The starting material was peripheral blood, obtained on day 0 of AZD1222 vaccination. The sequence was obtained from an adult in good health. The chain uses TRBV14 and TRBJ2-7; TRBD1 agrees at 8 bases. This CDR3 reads CASSQAGTGTFGQYF. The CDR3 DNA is TGTGCCAGCAGCCAAGCCGGGACAGGCACCTTCGGGCAGTACTTC.